The 4 T cell receptor beta chains below come from one sample, sequenced in a study of neurological immune-mediated disorders (dated by TCRdb to 2018 to 2020). Libraries were constructed by 5' RACE. Sequencing instrument: Illumina HiSeq 2500. TCRdb took the public reads, trimmed them with fastp at Q25, ran MiXCR for clone calling and kept in-frame beta chains. Each entry merges the rows of one CDR3 protein and shows their most common DNA and genes. This sample lists roughly 74,000 distinct CDR3 sequences; less than 5.5% were detected once. The leading ten clones occupy 6.5% to 9% of the sample. Sample: PBMCs. These receptors all stem from a man younger than 35 with multiple sclerosis.

In this sample, this clonotype turned up many times. Given a much more abundant clone one base away, this may be a read error. V and J are TRBV4-2 and TRBJ2-1, with 8 bases identical to TRBD2. Per germline, CDR1 LGHNA and CDR2 YNFKEQ. V lost 0 bases to trimming and J lost 6 bases; unmatched junction nucleotides: 7. The CDR3 runs 16 residues. CDR3 nucleotide sequence: TGTGCCAGCAGCCAAGAGGGGACTAGAGGGGGCAATGAGCAGTTCTTC. Its translation: CASSQEGTRGGNEQFF.

V gene TRBV23-1 combines with J gene TRBJ2-3; D might be TRBD2 (5 bases). TRBV23-1 is classed as an ORF, of uncertain function. The CDR3 loop spans 12 amino acids. The ends were cut back, 11 bases at V and 3 bases at J, with 12 bases in the middle. The CDR3 spells CAGGTFTDTQYF. For the CDR3, the DNA is TGCGCCGGAGGAACCTTTACAGATACGCAGTATTTT.

The sample holds many counts of this clonotype. V gene TRBV20-1 combines with J gene TRBJ1-2, with 9 bases matching TRBD1. Germline trimming cut 2 bases from V and 0 bases from J; bases unmatched to any gene: 1. Germline CDR1 reads DFQATT; CDR2 reads SNEGSKA (reference sequence). The CDR3 contains 14 residues. CDR3 nucleotide sequence: TGCAGTGCTAGACGGACAGGGGCTAACTATGGCTACACCTTC. Translating gives CSARRTGANYGYTF.

A note on this clonotype: It may be a read error: a sequence one base away is much more abundant. The chain is built from TRBV28 and TRBJ1-5; D is possibly TRBD1 (5 bases). Gene TRBJ2-3 matches the end of the DNA better, so the J call may be wrong. This CDR3 has 14 amino acids. Germline CDR1 and CDR2: MDHEN and SYDVKM. The DNA for the CDR3 is TGTGCCAGCAGTTTGAATAGGGGCCCACAGCCCCAGTATTTT. Protein sequence: CASSLNRGPQPQYF.